The 16 T cell receptor beta chains reported below all come from one sample, sequenced in a study of cytomegalovirus exposure and HLA in healthy donors. The PCR was carried out with 60 Vbeta primers and 13 Jbeta primers. Generated by immunoSEQ multiplex PCR, the TCRdb table keeps only in-frame clones and is missing some. Of about 140,000 clones in the sample, roughly 79% were seen once. The material sequenced was PBMCs. These TCRs come from a woman aged 40 to 49 in good health and CMV-seronegative.

The genes are TRBV28 and TRBJ2-7; D is undetermined. V shed 5 bases and J shed 2 bases, with 7 bases lying between them. Germline CDR1 is MDHEN and CDR2 is SYDVKM. The CDR3 runs 12 residues. The chain's CDR3 is CASSIRAYEQYF. The DNA of the CDR3 is TGTGCCAGCAGTATTCGGGCCTACGAGCAGTACTTC.

The V gene is TRBV15, the J gene TRBJ2-2; tentative D call: TRBD2 (5 bases). This CDR3 has 21 amino acids. V lost 7 bases, J lost 0 bases, and 30 bases lay in between. Germline V gene data show CDR1 as LNHNV and CDR2 as YYDKDF (reference sequence). The CDR3 loop reads CATTRGYGLGRTKANTGELFF. CDR3 in DNA: TGTGCCACCACCCGAGGGTACGGTCTTGGGCGTACAAAGGCGAACACCGGGGAGCTGTTTTTT.

Of note for this clone: The same CDR3 is also encoded by other DNA sequences in this sample. The chain has TRBV28 and TRBJ1-1, with 7 bases aligning to TRBD1. This CDR3 is 14 amino acids long. The V segment lost 7 bases and the J segment 0 bases; nucleotides outside the gene matches: 5. Germline loops: CDR1 MDHEN, CDR2 SYDVKM. CDR3 residues: CASNQGGLNTEAFF. CDR3 nucleotide sequence: TGTGCCAGCAACCAAGGGGGCTTGAACACTGAAGCTTTCTTT.

The chain links TRBV10-3 to TRBJ1-2, with D unresolved. Trimming took off 7 bases at V and 4 bases at J, with 16 bases between the two ends. The CDR3 totals 14 residues. Germline CDR1 ENHRY, CDR2 SYGVKD. The CDR3 sequence is CAITQSPQSYGYTF. The DNA of the CDR3 is TGTGCCATCACGCAGTCGCCCCAGTCCTATGGCTACACCTTC.

The rearrangement joins TRBV7-2 to TRBJ1-1; D unresolved. The germline V gene has CDR1 SGHTA and CDR2 FQGNSA. The CDR3 covers 18 residues. V lost 2 bases to trimming and J lost 0 bases, with 19 bases between them. Here the CDR3 DNA reads TGTGCCAGCAGCTTATCGGTTTGGGTATCGGGAATGAACACTGAAGCTTTCTTT. It codes for CASSLSVWVSGMNTEAFF.

The gene calls are TRBV4-2 and TRBJ1-1, with D perhaps matching TRBD1 (5 bases). CDR1 LGHNA and CDR2 YNFKEQ come from the germline V gene. Trimming took 1 base from V and 2 from J, leaving 17 bases between them. The CDR3 sequence is 17 residues long. The DNA for the CDR3 is TGTGCCAGCAGCCAAGGGGGGGGAGCGAATTCCAACACTGAAGCTTTCTTT. Amino acids: CASSQGGGANSNTEAFF.

The rearrangement uses TRBV9 and TRBJ2-1, with D possibly matching TRBD1 (5 bases). V was cut by 4 bases and J by 5 bases, with 10 bases left in between. This CDR3 region has 13 residues. The germline CDR1 and CDR2 sequences are SGDLS and YYNGEE. This CDR3 reads CASSRQTHNEQFF. The CDR3, as DNA: TGTGCCAGCAGCCGACAGACTCACAATGAGCAGTTCTTC.

The chain employs TRBV25-1 and TRBJ2-5, with D possibly matching TRBD2 (5 bases). Germline loops: CDR1 MGHDK, CDR2 SYGVNS. V shed 2 bases and J shed 5 bases, with 12 bases lying between them. This CDR3 has 14 amino acids. The CDR3 DNA follows: TGTGCCAGCAGTGAAGTCGGGATTGGGGAGACCCAGTACTTC. The encoded protein is CASSEVGIGETQYF.

J is TRBJ1-1 and V is TRBV2; D gene unclear. The V end was cut by 6 bases, the J end by 0 bases, with 11 bases between. Germline V CDR1 and CDR2: SNHLY, FYNNEI. The CDR3 runs 14 residues. The CDR3 DNA follows: TGTGCCAGCAGCGAACAAGGAGTGAACACTGAAGCTTTCTTT. Translation gives CASSEQGVNTEAFF.

The V gene is TRBV25-1, the J gene TRBJ1-2, with 12 bases fitting TRBD1. CDR1 and CDR2 from the germline V gene are MGHDK and SYGVNS. The CDR3 is made up of 15 amino acids. Trimming cost V 2 bases and J 6 bases; bases outside gene matches: 4. DNA of the CDR3: TGTGCCAGCAGTGAAAGGGGACAGGGGGCGAATGGCTACACCTTC. Translated, it gives CASSERGQGANGYTF.

This clone was observed a single time. The J gene is TRBJ2-1, the V gene TRBV10-1; 8 positions match TRBD2. Germline CDR1 and CDR2: WNHNN and SYGVQD (reference sequence). V lost 3 bases to trimming and J lost 7 bases; unmatched junction nucleotides: 5. This CDR3 has 14 amino acids. The CDR3 region is CASSDRTSWNEQFF. CDR3 in DNA: TGCGCCAGCAGTGATAGGACTAGCTGGAATGAGCAGTTCTTC.

This chain links TRBV11-2 with TRBJ1-3; D is uncertain. The V end was cut by 0 bases, the J end by 3 bases, with 3 bases between. CDR1 SGHAT and CDR2 FQNNGV come from the germline V gene. The CDR3 extends over 13 amino acids. CDR3 bases: TGTGCCAGCAGCTTAGAGAGTGGAAACACCATATATTTT. Translated, it gives CASSLESGNTIYF.

This chain connects TRBV7-9 to TRBJ1-3; unclear D gene. CDR1 and CDR2 (germline): SEHNR, FQNEAQ (reference sequence). The CDR3 is made up of 14 amino acids. Deletions cut 3 bases from V and 6 bases from J, with 12 bases between. The CDR3 DNA sequence: TGTGCCAGCAGCTTGGCGGGGTTCGCAAACACCATATATTTT. Its translation is CASSLAGFANTIYF.

As for this clone: The junction does not match germline at one end; this may be a read error. The rearrangement links TRBV7-9 to TRBJ2-1, with TRBD2 matching over 7 bases. The CDR3 has 18 amino acids. The germline V gene encodes CDR1 SEHNR and CDR2 FQNEAQ (reference sequence). DNA of the CDR3: TGTTCCAGCAGTCATGATCTCCGGGGGGAGTTATACTACAATGAGCAGTTCTTC. This codes for CSSSHDLRGELYYNEQFF.

The genes are TRBV18 and TRBJ1-4, with 9 bases lining up with TRBD1. The CDR3 spans 15 residues. The germline gives CDR1 KGHSH, CDR2 LQKENI. The V gene end was trimmed by 3 bases and the J gene end by 10 bases; junction bases not matched to a gene: 9. Here the CDR3 DNA reads TGTGCCAGCTCACCCAGACAGGGGGAGGAAGGAAAACTGTTTTTT. Translation gives CASSPRQGEEGKLFF. The whole variable domain, filled in from reference TRBV18 and TRBJ1-4, reads NAGVMQNPRHLVRRRGQEARLRCSPMKGHSHVYWYRQLPEEGLKFMVYLQKENIIDESGMPKERFSAEFPKEGPSILRIQQVVRGDSAAYFCASSPRQGEEGKLFFGSGTQLSVL.

V gene TRBV21-1 combines with J gene TRBJ1-2. TRBV21-1 is a documented pseudogene. The CDR3 has 18 residues. This CDR3 is CASSKFGRRIGGVYGYTF. The CDR3 DNA reads TGTGCCAGCAGCAAATTTGGGAGGCGGATTGGCGGGGTCTATGGCTACACCTTC.